The clone carrying this TCR beta chain was counted between two and nine times. This specimen belongs to a study of T cell responses to AZD1222 COVID-19 vaccine. The CDR3 runs 14 residues. V shed 4 bases and J 5 bases; nucleotides not matched to a gene: 7. Per germline, CDR1 MGHRA and CDR2 YSYEKL. Sequencing used immunoSEQ multiplex PCR; TCRdb keeps in-frame clones, though not all of them. The data contain approximately 140,000 clones, almost 95% of them seen just once; the ten biggest clones take up roughly 10%. This receptor was obtained from an adult who received the AZD1222 COVID-19 vaccine. The chain carries TRBV4-1 and TRBJ1-2, with 7 nucleotides matching TRBD1. Specimen: peripheral blood, collected 28 days after the second AZD1222 dose. CDR3 in amino acids: CASSPPRDSYGYTF. CDR3 DNA sequence: TGCGCCAGCAGCCCCCCCCGGGACAGTTATGGCTACACCTTC.